This TCR beta chain was sequenced during a study of molecular identifiers for immune sequencing clone quantification. Study-wide background: Four of five splits of RNA from 20,000 or 100,000 naive CD8 cells were sequenced in replicates.

Sorted naive CD8 T cells, about 17,000 to 1,000,000, were sequenced from 10%, 30% or 50% RNA. To note about this clonotype: Its antigen is as yet unknown.

The use of previously described methods and listed TCR primers produced the bulk TCR libraries. Each CDR3 protein gets one entry after TCRdb re-called the PCR reads with MiXCR. The table shows 100,000 or so distinct CDR3 sequences, with about 21% occurring only once. Trimming pared 10 bases from V and 0 bases from J, leaving 13 bases between. The CDR3 length is 14 residues. From germline, CDR1 is LNHDA and CDR2 SQIVND (reference sequence). General study results and limits: More than 97% of effector molecules, versus under 1% of naive-cell molecules, belonged to clones above 20 RNA copies.

This sequence joins TRBV19 and TRBJ1-3, with a tentative D call TRBD1 (6 bases). The sample was naive CD8+ T cells from blood, with Jurkat cell RNA spiked in. As to subset: FACS-sorted CD8+CD4-CCR7+CD45RA+ naive T cells. This clonotype was sampled from a human donor in good health. Some libraries in this study had Jurkat cell RNA spiked in. CDR3 loop: CATGTPYSGNTIYF. CDR3 DNA: TGTGCCACCGGGACACCATACTCTGGAAACACCATATATTTT.